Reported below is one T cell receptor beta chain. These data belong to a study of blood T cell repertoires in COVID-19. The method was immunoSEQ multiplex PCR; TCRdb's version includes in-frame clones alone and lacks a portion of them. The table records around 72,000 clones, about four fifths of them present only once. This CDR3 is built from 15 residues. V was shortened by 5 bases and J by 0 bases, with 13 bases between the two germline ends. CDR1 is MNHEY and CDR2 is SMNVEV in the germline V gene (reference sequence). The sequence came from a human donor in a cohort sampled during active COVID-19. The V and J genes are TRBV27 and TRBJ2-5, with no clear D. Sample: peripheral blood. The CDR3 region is CASSLRSGYQETQYF. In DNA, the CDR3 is TGTGCCAGCAGTCTACGTAGTGGTTACCAAGAGACCCAGTACTTC.